These T cell receptor beta chains were read from a single sample in a study of T-cell reconstitution after alpha-beta-depleted transplantation in children. MiXCR, applied by TCRdb to the PCR reads, yields one record per CDR3 protein. The table lists hundreds of thousands of distinct CDR3 sequences, approximately 15% of them singletons. Sample: PBMCs, mostly from graft donor cells, taken 360 days after TCRalphabeta/CD19-depleted stem cell transplant. The receptor source for this set is a male patient younger than 18 who had a stem cell transplant for acute lymphoblastic leukemia, so the T cells may come from the graft donor. Each CDR3 is given with its conserved first and last residue. The D gene is left open where the match is weak. Clone size is shown for a subset of rows, as once, few, many or a class of expanded clone.

clone size	J gene	D gene	V gene	CDR3 DNA	CDR3 protein
.	TRBJ2-7	.	TRBV13	TGTGCCAGCAGCTTAGATGGGACACGGGTCTACGAGCAGTACTTC	CASSLDGTRVYEQYF
.	TRBJ2-7	.	TRBV15	TGTGCCACCAGGCAACGACAGGAAACTTTCTACGAGCAGTACTTC	CATRQRQETFYEQYF
once	TRBJ2-5	.	TRBV5-6	TGTGCCAGCAGCTCCACGGAGGGACAAGAGACCCAGTACTTC	CASSSTEGQETQYF
.	TRBJ2-5	.	TRBV24-1	TGTGCCACCAGTGGGCCATTTGGGAAAGAGACCCAGTACTTC	CATSGPFGKETQYF
.	TRBJ2-7	.	TRBV2	TGTGCCAGCAGTGACGTGGGACTGTCCGAGTACTTC	CASSDVGLSEYF
few	TRBJ2-3	.	TRBV12-3/TRBV12-4	TGTGCCAGCAGTTTCGCGTTGGTTGATACGCAGTATTTT	CASSFALVDTQYF
.	TRBJ2-2	TRBD2	TRBV29-1	TGCAGCGTTGAGGGGGGGAACTCGAACACCGGGGAGCTGTTTTTT	CSVEGGNSNTGELFF
few	TRBJ2-3	.	TRBV7-2	TGTGCCAGCAGCCAATTGGCCAGCGGTCACACAGATACGCAGTATTTT	CASSQLASGHTDTQYF
many	TRBJ2-1	.	TRBV29-1	TGCAGCGTTGACGGGCCGTGGGGGGCGAACTACAATGAGCAGTTCTTC	CSVDGPWGANYNEQFF
.	TRBJ1-3	.	TRBV12-3/TRBV12-4	TGTGCCAGCAGTTCACCACAAGGCTCTGGAAACACCATATATTTT	CASSSPQGSGNTIYF
.	TRBJ2-7	.	TRBV7-9	TGTGCCAGCAGCTTAGGAGGGGCCGCAGACTACGAGCAGTACTTC	CASSLGGAADYEQYF
.	TRBJ2-5	TRBD2	TRBV5-1	TGCGCCAGCAGCCCTTGGACTAGCCAAGAGACCCAGTACTTC	CASSPWTSQETQYF
.	TRBJ2-3	.	TRBV2	TGTGCCAGCAACACCGGGACATTCCGCACAGATACGCAGTATTTT	CASNTGTFRTDTQYF
many	TRBJ1-5	.	TRBV5-6	TGTGCCAGCAGCCTGGGGTACATAAGCAATCAGCCCCAGCATTTT	CASSLGYISNQPQHF
many	TRBJ2-7	TRBD2	TRBV29-1	TGCAGCGTTGAAGAGACTAGCGGCTACGAGCAGTACTTC	CSVEETSGYEQYF
few	TRBJ2-7	TRBD2	TRBV7-9	TGTGCCAGCAGCCCAATAGCAGGGAGGGACTCCTACGAGCAGTACTTC	CASSPIAGRDSYEQYF
once	TRBJ2-7	.	TRBV6-2/TRBV6-3	TGTGCCAGCAGTGCAACCATCCGGGACGAGGAGTACTTC	CASSATIRDEEYF
few	TRBJ2-1	.	TRBV11-2	TGTGCCAGCAGCTATCAGGTGGGGGGTCCCTTGGGGAATGAGCAGTTCTTC	CASSYQVGGPLGNEQFF
many	TRBJ2-7	TRBD2	TRBV5-1	TGCGCCAGCAGCTTAACTAGCGACATCTACGAGCAGTACTTC	CASSLTSDIYEQYF
many	TRBJ2-2	TRBD2	TRBV30	TGTGCCTGGAGTGAAACTAGCGGGAGGCCATACCTCACCGGGGAGCTGTTTTTT	CAWSETSGRPYLTGELFF
few	TRBJ2-2	.	TRBV2	TGTGCCAGACTACTGGACACCGGGGAGCTGTTTTTT	CARLLDTGELFF
.	TRBJ1-1	.	TRBV29-1	TGCAGCGTTAGCCCGCTCATGAACACTGAAGCTTTCTTT	CSVSPLMNTEAFF
.	TRBJ2-7	.	TRBV27	TGTGCCAGCAGTCCTAGACTGATGAGCTCCTACGAGCAGTACTTC	CASSPRLMSSYEQYF
.	TRBJ1-6	TRBD1	TRBV27	TGTGCCAGCAGTGCCGGACAGGGGCGCTCACCCCTCCACTTT	CASSAGQGRSPLHF
.	TRBJ2-7	TRBD1	TRBV7-9	TGTGCCAGCCAACTCCAGGGGGCCCTTTCCTACGAGCAGTACTTC	CASQLQGALSYEQYF
.	TRBJ2-5	TRBD2	TRBV25-1	TGTGCCAGCAGCCCCCCCGGGACTAGCGGAACCCGCCGGGAGACCCAGTACTTC	CASSPPGTSGTRRETQYF
.	TRBJ2-1	TRBD2	TRBV7-8	TGTGCCAGCAGCCCCCGGGTGGGAGCGGGATACTACAATGAGCAGTTCTTC	CASSPRVGAGYYNEQFF
few	TRBJ2-7	TRBD1	TRBV5-6	TGTGCCAGCAGCCTGGGACAGAGTGCATACGAGCAGTACTTC	CASSLGQSAYEQYF
.	TRBJ2-7	TRBD2	TRBV20-1	TGCAGTGCTAGAGATCGGAAATCGGCTAGCGGGAGACGTTATAGAGAGCAGTACTTC	CSARDRKSASGRRYREQYF
.	TRBJ2-7	.	TRBV24-1	TGTGCCACCCAAGTGAAAGGGAAGGGCAGGGGACTTAAACAATCCTACGAGCAGTACTTC	CATQVKGKGRGLKQSYEQYF
many	TRBJ2-1	TRBD2	TRBV7-8	TGTGCCAGCAGCTGGAGACTAGCGGGTTACAATGAGCAGTTCTTC	CASSWRLAGYNEQFF
.	TRBJ2-1	.	TRBV24-1	TGTGCCACCAGTGATGCGACAGGCCCCACTTCCTACAATGAGCAGTTCTTC	CATSDATGPTSYNEQFF
few	TRBJ2-2	.	TRBV7-2	TGTGCCAGCAGCTTAACATCGGTCGGGGAGCTGTTTTTT	CASSLTSVGELFF
few	TRBJ2-2	.	TRBV27	TGTGCCAGCAGTTTAAGGGGCCCCGGGGAGCTGTTTTTT	CASSLRGPGELFF
many	TRBJ2-5	.	TRBV24-1	TGTGCCACCAGTGACCATAACTTCCAGACCCGCAGACAAGAGACCCAGTACTTC	CATSDHNFQTRRQETQYF
many	TRBJ2-2	TRBD1	TRBV12-3/TRBV12-4	TGTGCCAGCAGTTTAAGACAGGGTCGTACCGGGGAGCTGTTTTTT	CASSLRQGRTGELFF
.	TRBJ2-3	.	TRBV3-1	TGTGCCAGCAGCCAAATTAGCGGAAGCACAGATACGCAGTATTTT	CASSQISGSTDTQYF
.	TRBJ2-7	TRBD1	TRBV28	TGTGCCAGCAGTGGGACAGGGTTATCCTACGAGCAGTACTTC	CASSGTGLSYEQYF
.	TRBJ2-7	TRBD2	TRBV10-3	TGTGCCATCAGTGAGCGGCTAGCGGGAATGGCCTACGAGCAGTACTTC	CAISERLAGMAYEQYF
few	TRBJ2-7	.	TRBV15	TGTGCCACCAGCAGAGAGGGGGGTAGGACCTACGAGCAGTACTTC	CATSREGGRTYEQYF
few	TRBJ2-1	TRBD2	TRBV10-3	TGTGCCATCAGCATTTCTCCCCGGACTAGCGGGAGGGCCGCCTACAATGAGCAGTTCTTC	CAISISPRTSGRAAYNEQFF
.	TRBJ2-1	.	TRBV9	TGTGCCAGCAGCGCCACAGGACCGTGGGAGCAGTTCTTC	CASSATGPWEQFF
once	TRBJ1-1	TRBD1	TRBV19	TGTGCCAGTAGTATCCCGGGACAGGGGATGAACACTGAAGCTTTCTTT	CASSIPGQGMNTEAFF
.	TRBJ2-3	.	TRBV29-1	TGCAGCGTCGGCAGGTTAATGGGCACAGATACGCAGTATTTT	CSVGRLMGTDTQYF
few	TRBJ2-3	TRBD2	TRBV12-3/TRBV12-4	TGTGCCAGCAGTTTAAGTGGCGGGAGGTTTGCAGATACGCAGTATTTT	CASSLSGGRFADTQYF
many	TRBJ2-5	.	TRBV10-1	TGCGCCACCCAGCCAGGGGGGAATCAAGAGACCCAGTACTTC	CATQPGGNQETQYF
few	TRBJ1-1	.	TRBV29-1	TGCAGCGTTGGGGTACGGAACACTGAAGCTTTCTTT	CSVGVRNTEAFF
.	TRBJ2-7	.	TRBV7-9	TGTGCCAGCAGTCCAACCCACGGACCCTCACCCGAGCAGTACTTC	CASSPTHGPSPEQYF
many	TRBJ2-7	TRBD1	TRBV5-1	TGCGCCAGCACGGACAGGGAACTCTGGAACGAGCAGTACTTC	CASTDRELWNEQYF
few	TRBJ2-7	.	TRBV21-1	TGTGCCAGCAGCAATCTACGGCAGGGAGAACACCACGAGCAGTACTTC	CASSNLRQGEHHEQYF
.	TRBJ2-3	TRBD1	TRBV5-1	TGCGCCAGCAGGAAAACGGGACAGACCCCTAGCACAGATACGCAGTATTTT	CASRKTGQTPSTDTQYF
.	TRBJ2-1	TRBD2	TRBV6-1	TGTGCCAGCACCCCTAGCGGCCCCCACTTCTACAATGAGCAGTTCTTC	CASTPSGPHFYNEQFF
.	TRBJ1-6	.	TRBV5-8	TGTGCCAGCAGCGGACCACGCCGCCTAGATTCACCCCTCCACTTT	CASSGPRRLDSPLHF
.	TRBJ2-5	TRBD2	TRBV12-3/TRBV12-4	TGTGCCAGCACACGGTGGGGGGGTAACCAAGAGACCCAGTACTTC	CASTRWGGNQETQYF
.	TRBJ1-4	.	TRBV20-1	TGCAGTGCTAGGGGCCCTGTGCGAGCTAATGAAAAACTGTTTTTT	CSARGPVRANEKLFF
.	TRBJ2-1	TRBD2	TRBV28	TGTGCCAGCAGTTTTTGGCTAGCGGATTACAATGAGCAGTTCTTC	CASSFWLADYNEQFF
many	TRBJ1-1	.	TRBV4-1	TGCGCCAGCAGCCAAGATGTGGACAGGAACACTGAAGCTTTCTTT	CASSQDVDRNTEAFF
.	TRBJ2-6	.	TRBV5-5	TGTGCCAGCAGCTCAGACAGAGTCCTCAGCTCTGGGGCCAACGTCCTGACTTTC	CASSSDRVLSSGANVLTF
few	TRBJ1-3	.	TRBV6-5	TGTGCCAGCATTTCTACTATTAACTCTGGAAACACCATATATTTT	CASISTINSGNTIYF
few	TRBJ1-2	TRBD1	TRBV29-1	TGCAGCGTTGAAGATCGCAACAGGGGCAATGGCTACACCTTC	CSVEDRNRGNGYTF